This is a list of T cell receptor beta chains from one sample in a study of somatic mutations in cytotoxic T cells in rheumatoid arthritis. Sequencing was performed with immunoSEQ multiplex PCR; in TCRdb, only in-frame clones are kept and a portion is missing. The sample lists more than 11,000 clones; roughly 80% were seen once. Sample: CD8+ T cells sorted from blood. The origin of the receptors is an adult with rheumatoid arthritis. The CDR3 runs from the conserved cysteine through the conserved F or W. The D gene is left open where the match is weak. Clone sizes are given selectively: once, few, many, or a class where the clone is expanded.

d_call cdr3_length j_call v_call clone_size cdr3_nt cdr3_aa
TRBD2 16 TRBJ2-7 TRBV5-4 - TGTGCCAGCAGCTTAGTCACTAGCGGGCGATCCTACGAGCAGTACTTC CASSLVTSGRSYEQYF
TRBD1 17 TRBJ1-2 TRBV7-6 - TGTGCCAGCAGCTCTGGGGCAGGGGGCGTAGAAGGGTATGGCTACACCTTC CASSSGAGGVEGYGYTF
- 14 TRBJ1-2 TRBV5-4 - TGTGCCAGCAGCTTGGAGCATCCTGGGGCTGGCTACACCTTC CASSLEHPGAGYTF
- 14 TRBJ2-5 TRBV13 - TGTGCCAGCACAGGAAGCGACGTTTCGGAGACCCAGTACTTC CASTGSDVSETQYF
- 16 TRBJ2-7 TRBV27 - TGTGCCAGCAGTCCCTCCGTGGCAGCTCTCCTAGTAGAGCAGTACTTC CASSPSVAALLVEQYF
- 15 TRBJ1-5 TRBV27 - TGTGCCAGCAGTTTATCGTACAGCTTAAATCAGCCCCAGCATTTT CASSLSYSLNQPQHF
- 14 TRBJ1-2 TRBV27 - TGTGCCAGCAGTCCAACAGGGTTTAACTATGGCTACACCTTC CASSPTGFNYGYTF
- 13 TRBJ2-7 TRBV7-9 few TGTGCCAGCAGCTTTGGGACGGAGTACGAGCAGTACTTC CASSFGTEYEQYF
- 13 TRBJ1-3 TRBV19 few TGTGCCAGTACAGGGGCCTCTGGAAACACCATATATTTT CASTGASGNTIYF
TRBD2 16 TRBJ2-7 TRBV27 - TGTGCCAGCAGTTTCCTAAGTAGCGGGAGGGCCCGCGAGCAGTACTTC CASSFLSSGRAREQYF
- 14 TRBJ2-7 TRBV19 - TGTGCCAGTAGTATGGCGGCAGGCTCCTACGAGCAGTACTTC CASSMAAGSYEQYF
- 17 TRBJ1-5 TRBV28 - TGTGCCAGCAGTTTGCTTTCGGGAGAGAATAGCAATCAGCCCCAGCATTTT CASSLLSGENSNQPQHF
TRBD2 17 TRBJ2-1 TRBV7-8 - TGTGCCAGCAGCTTAGCGCTAAGCGGGAGCCTTGATAATGAGCAGTTCTTC CASSLALSGSLDNEQFF
TRBD2 17 TRBJ2-3 TRBV28 - TGTGCCAGCAGTTTTTGGTCGGCGGGAGTTGGGCCAGATACGCAGTATTTT CASSFWSAGVGPDTQYF
TRBD1 15 TRBJ1-3 TRBV5-1 - TGCGCCAGCAGCTTCGGACAGGGTCGGAGAAACACCATATATTTT CASSFGQGRRNTIYF
- 15 TRBJ1-1 TRBV9 few TGTGCCAGCAGCCCTCCGTCGGCAACGAGTTCTGAAGCTTTCTTT CASSPPSATSSEAFF
- 15 TRBJ1-2 TRBV19 - TGTGCCAGTAGTATAGATCTGGGGGCGGACTATGGCTACACCTTC CASSIDLGADYGYTF
TRBD2 15 TRBJ2-7 TRBV13 - TGTGCCAGCAGCTTACTAGCGGGCACTCCCTACGAGCAGTACTTC CASSLLAGTPYEQYF
TRBD2 14 TRBJ2-1 TRBV13 few TGTGCCAGCAGCGCCGGACTAGCGGGAGATGAGCAGTTCTTC CASSAGLAGDEQFF
TRBD1 12 TRBJ2-1 TRBV4-1 - TGCGCCAGCAGCCAATCTCCGGGACAGGTTATCTTC CASSQSPGQVIF
- 14 TRBJ2-1 TRBV2 - TGTGCCAGCGTCTGGGAGGGGGGCCACAATGAGCAGTTCTTC CASVWEGGHNEQFF
- 17 TRBJ1-4 TRBV10-3 - TGTGCCATCAGTGACTCTCCCCGGGGAGGGGGAAATGAAAAACTGTTTTTT CAISDSPRGGGNEKLFF
- 14 TRBJ1-2 TRBV6-5 - TGTGCCAGCAGTTACTCGGCAGGGAGGTATGGCTACACCTTC CASSYSAGRYGYTF
TRBD1 15 TRBJ1-3 TRBV7-2 - TGTGCCAGCAGCTTACATCAGGGGGCGCAGGACACCATATATTTT CASSLHQGAQDTIYF
- 15 TRBJ2-3 TRBV7-9 - TGTGCCAGCAGCGAAATTACGACAGATCCGGATACGCAGTATTTT CASSEITTDPDTQYF
TRBD1 13 TRBJ2-5 TRBV7-9 - TGTGCCAGCAGCCAGGGACAGGGCGGGACCCAGTACTTC CASSQGQGGTQYF
- 15 TRBJ1-5 TRBV5-8 - TGTGCCAGCAGCCCGGGGGGGTACGTATTTCAGCCCCAGCATTTT CASSPGGYVFQPQHF
- 15 TRBJ2-7 TRBV9 once TGTGCCAGCAGCGTAGTGGGGCTCCCAGTCGACGAGCAGTACTTC CASSVVGLPVDEQYF
- 15 TRBJ2-3 TRBV6-1 - TGTGCCAGCAGGTTAGTCAGGGCCCGCACAGATACGCAGTATTTT CASRLVRARTDTQYF
- 14 TRBJ2-7 TRBV30 once TGTGCCTGGAGCCAAGGGGCTACTACGGGCGAGCAGTACTTC CAWSQGATTGEQYF
TRBD2 17 TRBJ2-7 TRBV5-1 - TGCGCCAGCAGCTTAGATAGCGGGGGGGAATCGTCCTACGAGCAGTACTTC CASSLDSGGESSYEQYF
- 16 TRBJ2-1 TRBV9 - TGTGCCAGCAGCGTAGCGGGTAGTCTCTACTACAATGAGCAGTTCTTC CASSVAGSLYYNEQFF
- 13 TRBJ1-2 TRBV4-1 - TGCGCCAGCAGCCAAGGAGGGAACAATGGCTACACCTTC CASSQGGNNGYTF
- 15 TRBJ2-1 TRBV7-2 few TGTGCCAGCAGCCTCCGAACCCTTTCAAGCAATGAGCAGTTCTTC CASSLRTLSSNEQFF
TRBD1 15 TRBJ1-2 TRBV7-9 - TGTGCCAGCAGCCCCCGGGACAGAACTAACTATGGCTACACCTTC CASSPRDRTNYGYTF
- 14 TRBJ2-7 TRBV28 - TGTGCCAGCGGAGGGCCCCGAAGACTCCACGAGCAGTACTTC CASGGPRRLHEQYF
- 15 TRBJ2-1 TRBV28 few TGTGCCAGCAGTTTATGGGGTAGGCTAGACAATGAGCAGTTCTTC CASSLWGRLDNEQFF
TRBD2 16 TRBJ2-3 TRBV4-2 few TGTGCCAGCAGCCGAAGGGCGGGGGAGGTCACAGATACGCAGTATTTT CASSRRAGEVTDTQYF
- 14 TRBJ1-4 TRBV4-3 once TGCGCCAGCAGCCAAGAGAGAGGGGATGAAAAACTGTTTTTT CASSQERGDEKLFF
TRBD1 18 TRBJ1-2 TRBV7-8 - TGTGCCAGCACCCTAGAGAGAACAGGGGGAAGCTTTAACTATGGCTACACCTTC CASTLERTGGSFNYGYTF
- 12 TRBJ1-6 TRBV19 - TGTGCCAGTAGTCGTGGGTTTTCACCCCTCCACTTT CASSRGFSPLHF
- 15 TRBJ1-5 TRBV6-1 - TGTGCCAGCCGAAGGGACGGGAATAGCAATCAGCCCCAGCATTTT CASRRDGNSNQPQHF
TRBD2 17 TRBJ2-1 TRBV4-1 - TGCGCCAGCAGCCCAACTAGCGGGTACAGCTCCTACAATGAGCAGTTCTTC CASSPTSGYSSYNEQFF
TRBD2 15 TRBJ2-1 TRBV7-2 - TGTGCCAGCAGCTCGCCGCCCGGGACTAGCGATGAGCAGTTCTTC CASSSPPGTSDEQFF
- 15 TRBJ1-4 TRBV5-4 - TGTGCCAGCAGCCCCCCGGGACAAAATAATGAAAAACTGTTTTTT CASSPPGQNNEKLFF
- 13 TRBJ2-7 TRBV27 - TGTGCCAGCAGTTTATCTTCCAGATACGAGCAGTACTTC CASSLSSRYEQYF
- 13 TRBJ1-1 TRBV7-2 - TGTGCCAGCAGCTTATCGGCCAACACTGAAGCTTTCTTT CASSLSANTEAFF
TRBD1 14 TRBJ1-4 TRBV27 - TGTGCCAGCAAGGTCAGGACAGGGAATGAAAAACTGTTTTTT CASKVRTGNEKLFF
- 13 TRBJ2-7 TRBV19 - TGTGCCAGTAGTCCCGGGAGCTCCTACGAGCAGTACTTC CASSPGSSYEQYF
TRBD1 16 TRBJ2-1 TRBV4-1 - TGCGCCAGCAGCCAGGCCGGGACAGGGGCCTACAATGAGCAGTTCTTC CASSQAGTGAYNEQFF
- 14 TRBJ1-5 TRBV27 - TGTGCCAGCAGTTTACGACCCTTCGGAAGGCCCCAGCATTTT CASSLRPFGRPQHF
TRBD2 17 TRBJ2-1 TRBV11-2 once TGTGCCAGCAGCTTAGATAGGACTAGCGGGTCCTACAATGAGCAGTTCTTC CASSLDRTSGSYNEQFF
- 14 TRBJ2-7 TRBV6-5 few TGTGCCAGCACTCGGGCTGGAAGCTCCTACGAGCAGTACTTC CASTRAGSSYEQYF
- 11 TRBJ2-1 TRBV10-2 - TGCGCCAGCAGGGGGGGTAATGAGCAGTTCTTC CASRGGNEQFF
- 13 TRBJ2-2 TRBV9 - TGTGCCAGCAGCGTAGTACCGGGAAGGGAGCTGTTTTTT CASSVVPGRELFF